The source of this T cell receptor beta chain is a study of T cell repertoires in cytomegalovirus infection (dated by TCRdb to about 2019). Notes on the research overall: Recently identified HLA-C-restricted CMV epitopes, whose presentation resists viral immunomodulation, were targeted by peptide stimulations together with well-studied HLA-B-restricted epitopes. Donor HLA type was relevant to the analysis, as public TCR beta signatures indicated carriage of CMV infection together with the matching HLA type. Broader findings and caveats from the paper: In both this cohort and an independent cohort of more than 350 donors, the cumulative frequency of public TCR beta family members distinguished carriers of CMV infection plus the relevant HLA type. The ex vivo response was dominated by HLA-C-restricted CMV-specific TCR beta clonotypes, which also provided the single most frequent clonotype in two of eight donors.

Sequencer: Illumina HiSeq 1500. TCRdb reprocessing: public reads trimmed at Q25 with fastp, clones called with MiXCR, in-frame beta chains kept. Rows with one shared CDR3 protein collapse into an entry with the most common genes and DNA. The sample records 400,000 to 600,000 distinct CDR3 sequences, about 42% of which are singletons. Together, the top ten hold approximately 40% of the sample. According to the study, the label for this sample's treatment or condition signals: in vitro stimulation with specific CMV peptide epitopes to enrich CMV-specific T cells. A word on this clonotype: Its antigen target is currently unknown. The input lacks base qualities; no much larger clone sits a single base away.

The sample was cultured PBMCs, taken from culture after CMV antigen stimulation. The source is a human donor in good health (CMV status not recorded). Some clones in this sample may be carry-over from other donors' samples.

Read as DNA, the sequence is TGTGCCAGCTCACCAACCCAGGGACTAGCGTCGGGTACGCAGTATTTT. Its translation reads: CASSPTQGLASGTQYF. The V and J segments used are TRBV18 and TRBJ2-3; TRBD2 lines up with 10 middle nucleotides. Reading the germline V gene gives CDR1 KGHSH and CDR2 LQKENI. CDR3 length: 16 amino acids, cysteine to phenylalanine. Here the CDR3 DNA is all that survives: 48 bases in frame from base 1. After removal of 2 bases from V and 8 bases from J, the junction retains 10 bases not matched to a gene.